This entry features one T cell receptor (beta chain) sequence. This clonotype was seen only a few times. The clone's antigen remains unknown. Per-base qualities were not stored, and no clone one base away is much larger. These data originate in a study of regulatory T cells in long-lasting Graves disease (dated by TCRdb to the early 2020s). Broadly, across the study: Persistent Graves' disease was defined as persistently positive TSH receptor autoantibodies together with antithyroid drug treatment for over 5 years. This study used TCR sequencing and RNA sequencing of peripheral blood to compare persistent Graves' disease patients against newly diagnosed Graves' disease patients. The study was conducted in China and was registered as a clinical trial. A total of approximately 35 samples were covered by TCR sequencing, comprising some 13 persistent and around 20 newly diagnosed Graves' disease patients. On average, persistent Graves' disease patients in the clinical cohort had been on antithyroid drugs for about 10.3 years. What the work shows at the level of the full study, not this receptor alone: The study examined only peripheral blood because the primary lesion, thyroid tissue, could not be accessed. Preferential use of TRBV28, TRBJ1-2 and TRBJ2-5 was observed in persistent disease, whereas TRBV20-1 and TRBJ2-1 were favored in newly diagnosed disease. Sequencing and analysis were limited to the TCR beta chain. The authors noted that the small sample size was a limitation that may lower accuracy. Lower TCR Shannon entropy and fewer highly expanded clones were observed in persistent Graves' disease patients than in newly diagnosed patients, which suggested clonal expansion. More public clonotypes were shared among persistent patients (roughly 2,700) than among newly diagnosed patients (more than 900).

The V end loses 7 bases and the J end loses 11 bases, and a stretch of 12 bases separates them. The CDR3 has 11 amino acids, counting the end cysteine and phenylalanine. Only the CDR3 portion is preserved as DNA: 33 bases, with reading frame beginning at the first base. Taken from the germline V gene, the CDR1 and CDR2 loops are SGHDN and FVKESK. Taken with the paper, the label for time point translates to: persistent/refractory GD, antithyroid drugs over 5 years with positive TRAb. For both TCR sequencing and RNA sequencing, RNA was extracted from PBMCs in TRIzol. The diagnosis of Graves' disease followed American Thyroid Association guidelines. Recruitment of patients was carried out at an endocrinology department in Xi'an, China. Each patient gave approximately 9 milliliters of peripheral blood, collected in an EDTA anticoagulant tube. Ficoll Paque Plus density gradient separation was used to isolate PBMCs, and no additional T cell sorting was done. RNA quality was checked with an Agilent 2100 Bioanalyzer and agarose gel, and concentration with a NanoDrop 2000.

The protocol used for the library was multiplex PCR. Data came from an Illumina HiSeq 4000. CDR3 regions were amplified by Arm-PCR with iRepertoire HTBI primers to construct TCR beta libraries. Gel purification was performed on PCR products prior to sequencing. Turning to the authors' computational methods: A total of some 60 TRBV and 14 TRBJ segments were identified across samples and were used for gene usage analysis of CDR3 amino acid clonotypes. COPE and FqMerger were used to merge filtered high-quality paired reads into contigs. Contigs were aligned with BLAST to IMGT TRBV, TRBD and TRBJ reference genes, and CDR3 was defined per IMGT. Highly expanded clones were defined as clonotypes with a frequency above 0.1%. Shannon entropy was used to measure repertoire diversity, and the Gini coefficient was used to measure V-J evenness. A clonotype was considered public if more than one individual shared it. TCRdb took the public reads, trimmed them with fastp at Q25, ran MiXCR for clone calling and kept in-frame beta chains. A single entry per CDR3 protein holds the most common genes and DNA from its merged rows. These V and J calls originate from TCRdb's pipeline instead of the authors' own analysis. Present in this sample are some 370,000 distinct CDR3 sequences, roughly 24% of which were seen just once. The ten most abundant clones make up around 30% of the sample.

The sample in question was peripheral blood mononuclear cells (PBMCs), obtained when the disease was refractory, from a patient treated with antithyroid drugs. This receptor was taken from a woman in her thirties or forties with Graves disease. Donor details come from another sample of the same person, matched by shared clones. The sequence links TRBV14 to TRBJ2-1, with the D gene possibly TRBD1 or TRBD2, each one fitting 5 bases. The CDR3 reads CASTSGQKQFF. The DNA sequence is TGTGCCAGCACCAGCGGACAAAAGCAGTTCTTC. Where the CDR3 stops, the reference TRBV14 and TRBJ2-1 genes take over; the full variable domain is EAGVTQFPSHSVIEKGQTVTLRCDPISGHDNLYWYRRVMGKEIKFLLHFVKESKQDESGMPNNRFLAERTGGTYSTLKVQPAELEDSGVYFCASTSGQKQFFGPGTRLTVL.